This passage covers 9 T cell receptor beta chains from one sample sequenced in a study of beta chain features in type 1 diabetes. The entirety of the isolated RNA underwent reverse transcription, so expressed TCRB transcripts were sequenced. Using immunoSEQ multiplex PCR, the repertoire was profiled, and TCRdb retains in-frame clones only, with some absent. The sample contains hundreds of thousands of clones, around 8% of which appear only once. Sequencing was performed on central memory CD4+ T cells from blood. These receptors all come from a woman aged 18-29 years in good health.

This clone was counted between two and nine times. V is TRBV6-5 and J is TRBJ2-2; tentative D call: TRBD1 (5 bases). Trimming took 4 bases from V and 5 from J, leaving 8 bases between them. The CDR3 length is 13 residues. Per germline, CDR1 MNHEY and CDR2 SVGAGI. The CDR3 loop is CASSSQGTGELFF. CDR3 nucleotides: TGTGCCAGCAGTTCCCAGGGTACCGGGGAGCTGTTTTTT.

This chain joins TRBV28 and TRBJ2-7, with a tentative D call TRBD1 (6 bases). Trimming left V 6 bases short and J 0 bases short, with 18 bases between. The CDR3 has 16 residues. Germline CDR1 reads MDHEN; CDR2 reads SYDVKM. CDR3 DNA sequence: TGTGCCAGCAGCGAAGTATGGGACACAATCTCCTACGAGCAGTACTTC. This encodes CASSEVWDTISYEQYF.

The chain carries TRBV19 and TRBJ2-2; no clear D. CDR1 and CDR2 (germline): LNHDA, SQIVND (reference sequence). The CDR3 spans 15 residues. V was pared by 3 bases and J by 0 bases, with 8 bases between. The CDR3 sequence is CASSIVNTNTGELFF. The CDR3 DNA reads as TGTGCCAGTAGTATTGTGAATACGAACACCGGGGAGCTGTTTTTT.

This clone was counted a few times. The chain uses TRBV25-1 and TRBJ2-5; D not resolved. Germline values: CDR1 MGHDK, CDR2 SYGVNS. V was shortened by 5 bases and J by 0 bases, with 7 bases between the two germline ends. CDR3 size: 13 residues. CDR3 coding DNA: TGTGCCAGCAGTATACGCAACCAAGAGACCCAGTACTTC. Encoded protein: CASSIRNQETQYF. Complete variable domain (other parts from reference TRBV25-1 and TRBJ2-5): EADIYQTPRYLVIGTGKKITLECSQTMGHDKMYWYQQDPGMELHLIHYSYGVNSTEKGDLSSESTVSRIRTEHFPLTLESARPSHTSQYLCASSIRNQETQYFGPGTRLLVL.

The J gene is TRBJ2-1, the V gene TRBV4-2, with 8 nucleotides matching TRBD2. CDR1 and CDR2 (germline): LGHNA, YNFKEQ. The CDR3 contains 15 residues. Trimming cost V 0 bases and J 3 bases; bases outside gene matches: 1. In DNA, the CDR3 is TGTGCCAGCAGCCAAGAGCGGGAGGACTACAATGAGCAGTTCTTC. The encoded protein is CASSQEREDYNEQFF.

Comments on this clone: This could be a read error, since a much larger clone is one nucleotide away. The V gene is TRBV11-2, the J gene TRBJ2-1; 13 bases map to TRBD2. Looked up from germline, CDR1 is SGHAT and CDR2 is FQNNGV. The CDR3 spans 15 residues. The J segment lost 4 bases and the V segment lost 5 bases, leaving 2 bases of the junction unmatched. The CDR3 reads CASSQLAGGYNEQFF. The CDR3 bases are TGTGCCAGCAGCCAACTAGCGGGAGGGTACAATGAGCAGTTCTTC. The full variable domain, in which reference TRBV11-2 and TRBJ2-1 provide the parts outside the CDR3, is EAGVAQSPRYKIIEKRQSVAFWCNPISGHATLYWYQQILGQGPKLLIQFQNNGVVDDSQLPKDRFSAERLKGVDSTLKIQPAKLEDSAVYLCASSQLAGGYNEQFFGPGTRLTVL.

This clone was seen at least ten times. The genes are TRBV7-2 and TRBJ2-1; 12 positions match TRBD1. The trim removed 7 bases at V and 9 bases at J, leaving 10 bases unmatched. CDR1 and CDR2 (germline): SGHTA, FQGNSA. CDR3 length: 15 residues. The CDR3 nucleotides read TGTGCCAGCACTAACTCCGGGACAGGGGGCGCTGAGCAGTTCTTC. Translation gives CASTNSGTGGAEQFF.

The chain couples TRBV7-3 to TRBJ1-1; D is perhaps TRBD1 (5 bases). Per germline, CDR1 SGHTA and CDR2 FQGTGA. This CDR3 contains 13 residues. V was cut by 2 bases and J by 6 bases, with 10 bases left in between. The CDR3 DNA is TGTGCCAGCAGCTTATCAGGGAATGCTGAAGCTTTCTTT. It translates to CASSLSGNAEAFF.

This clone occurred many times. Within the sample, other DNA sequences also encode this same CDR3. The chain recombines TRBV18 with TRBJ2-5, with D unresolved. Deletions cut 2 bases from V and 4 bases from J, with 8 bases between. CDR1 and CDR2 (germline): KGHSH, LQKENI. The CDR3 covers 13 residues. CDR3 sequence reads: CASSPGLRETQYF. For the CDR3, the DNA is TGTGCCAGCTCACCAGGGCTTCGAGAGACCCAGTACTTC.